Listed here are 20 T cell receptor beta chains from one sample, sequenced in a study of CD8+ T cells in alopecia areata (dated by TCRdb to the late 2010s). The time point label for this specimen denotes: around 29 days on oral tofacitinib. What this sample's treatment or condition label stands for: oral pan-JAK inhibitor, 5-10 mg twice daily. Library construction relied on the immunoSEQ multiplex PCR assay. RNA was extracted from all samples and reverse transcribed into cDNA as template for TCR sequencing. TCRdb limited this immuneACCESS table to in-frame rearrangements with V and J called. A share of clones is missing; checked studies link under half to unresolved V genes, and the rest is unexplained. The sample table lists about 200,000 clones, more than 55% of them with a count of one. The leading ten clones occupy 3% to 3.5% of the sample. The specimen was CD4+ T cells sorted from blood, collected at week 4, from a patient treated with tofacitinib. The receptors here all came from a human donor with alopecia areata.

The CDR3 reads CASSQVAPGANVLTF. In nucleotides, the CDR3 is TGCGCCAGCAGCCAAGTGGCGCCTGGGGCCAACGTCCTGACTTTC. V and J are TRBV4-3 and TRBJ2-6; D is unresolved. The CDR3 has 15 amino acids. From germline, CDR1 is LGHNA and CDR2 YSLEER. V was shortened by 1 base and J by 2 bases, with 6 bases between the two germline ends.

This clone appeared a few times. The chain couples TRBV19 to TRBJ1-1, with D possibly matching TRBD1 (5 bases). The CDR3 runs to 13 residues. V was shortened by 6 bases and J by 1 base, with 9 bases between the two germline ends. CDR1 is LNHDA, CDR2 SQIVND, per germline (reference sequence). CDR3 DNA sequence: TGTGCCAGTAGCTCGGGACGGAACACTGAAGCTTTCTTT. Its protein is CASSSGRNTEAFF.

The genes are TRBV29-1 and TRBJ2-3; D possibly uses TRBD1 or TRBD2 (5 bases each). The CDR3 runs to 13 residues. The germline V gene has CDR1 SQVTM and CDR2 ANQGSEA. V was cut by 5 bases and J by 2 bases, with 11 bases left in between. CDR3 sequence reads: CSVRGVHTDTQYF. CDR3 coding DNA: TGCAGCGTTAGAGGGGTCCACACAGATACGCAGTATTTT.

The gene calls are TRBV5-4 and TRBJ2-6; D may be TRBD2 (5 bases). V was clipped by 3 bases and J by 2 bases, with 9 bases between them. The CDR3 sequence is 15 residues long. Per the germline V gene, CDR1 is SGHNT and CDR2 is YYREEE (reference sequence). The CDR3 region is CASSSGLTGANVLTF. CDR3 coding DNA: TGTGCCAGCAGCTCCGGACTGACTGGGGCCAACGTCCTGACTTTC.

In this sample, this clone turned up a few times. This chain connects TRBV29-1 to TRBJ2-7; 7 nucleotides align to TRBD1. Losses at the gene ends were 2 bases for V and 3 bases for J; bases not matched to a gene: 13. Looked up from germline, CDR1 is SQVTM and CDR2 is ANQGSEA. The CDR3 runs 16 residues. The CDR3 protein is CSVELKETGSDYEQYF. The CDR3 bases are TGCAGCGTTGAACTTAAAGAGACAGGGAGTGACTACGAGCAGTACTTC.

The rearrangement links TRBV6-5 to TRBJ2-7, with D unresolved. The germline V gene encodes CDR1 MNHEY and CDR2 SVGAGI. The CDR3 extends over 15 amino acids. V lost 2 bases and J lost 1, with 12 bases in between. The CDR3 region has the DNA TGTGCCAGCAGTTACCGTGGCCGTATGTCCTACGAGCAGTACTTC. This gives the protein CASSYRGRMSYEQYF.

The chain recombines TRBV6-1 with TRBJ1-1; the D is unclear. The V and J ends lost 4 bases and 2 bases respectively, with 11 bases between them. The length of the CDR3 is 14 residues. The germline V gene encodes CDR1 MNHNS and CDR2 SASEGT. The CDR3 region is CASSGTSFNTEAFF. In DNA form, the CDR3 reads TGTGCCAGCAGTGGAACCAGCTTTAACACTGAAGCTTTCTTT.

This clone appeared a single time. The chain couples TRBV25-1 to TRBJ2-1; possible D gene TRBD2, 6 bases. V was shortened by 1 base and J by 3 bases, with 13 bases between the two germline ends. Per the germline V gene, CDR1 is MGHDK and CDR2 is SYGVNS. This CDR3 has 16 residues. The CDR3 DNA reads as TGTGCCAGCAGTGAATTTCGGGGGTCGGGCTACAATGAGCAGTTCTTC. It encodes CASSEFRGSGYNEQFF.

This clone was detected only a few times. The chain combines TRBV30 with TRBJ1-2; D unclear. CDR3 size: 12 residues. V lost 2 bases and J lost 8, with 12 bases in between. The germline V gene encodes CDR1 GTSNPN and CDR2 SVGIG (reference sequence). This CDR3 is CAWSPALSGYTF. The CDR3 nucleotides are TGTGCCTGGAGTCCGGCCCTAAGCGGCTACACCTTC. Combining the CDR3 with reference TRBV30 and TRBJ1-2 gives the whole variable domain SQTIHQWPATLVQPVGSPLSLECTVEGTSNPNLYWYRQAAGRGLQLLFYSVGIGQISSEVPQNLSASRPQDRQFILSSKKLLLSDSGFYLCAWSPALSGYTFGSGTRLTVV.

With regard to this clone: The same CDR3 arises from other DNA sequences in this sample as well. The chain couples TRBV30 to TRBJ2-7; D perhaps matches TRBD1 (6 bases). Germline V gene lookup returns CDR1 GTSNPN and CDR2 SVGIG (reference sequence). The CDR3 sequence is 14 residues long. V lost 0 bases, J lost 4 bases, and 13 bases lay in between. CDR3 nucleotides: TGTGCCTGGAGTGTCGGTCAGGGGTCATACGAGCAGTACTTC. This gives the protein CAWSVGQGSYEQYF.

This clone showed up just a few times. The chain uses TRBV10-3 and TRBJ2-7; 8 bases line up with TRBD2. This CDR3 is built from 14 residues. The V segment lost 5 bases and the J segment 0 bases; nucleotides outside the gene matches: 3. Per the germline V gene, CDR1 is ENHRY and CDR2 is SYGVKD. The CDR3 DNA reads TGTGCCATCAGTCGGGGGGGCAGCTCCTACGAGCAGTACTTC. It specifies CAISRGGSSYEQYF.

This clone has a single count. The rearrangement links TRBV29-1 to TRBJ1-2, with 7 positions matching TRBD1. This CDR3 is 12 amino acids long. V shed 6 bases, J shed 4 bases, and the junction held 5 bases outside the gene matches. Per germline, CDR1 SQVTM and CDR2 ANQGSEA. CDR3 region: CSVPGTAYGYTF. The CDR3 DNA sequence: TGCAGCGTCCCGGGGACAGCCTATGGCTACACCTTC.

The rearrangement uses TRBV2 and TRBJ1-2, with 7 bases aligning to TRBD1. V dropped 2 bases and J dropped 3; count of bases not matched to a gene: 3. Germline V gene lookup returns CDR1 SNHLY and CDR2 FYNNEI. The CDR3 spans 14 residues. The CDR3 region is CASSELGTDYGYTF. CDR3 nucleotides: TGTGCCAGCAGTGAACTCGGGACAGACTATGGCTACACCTTC.

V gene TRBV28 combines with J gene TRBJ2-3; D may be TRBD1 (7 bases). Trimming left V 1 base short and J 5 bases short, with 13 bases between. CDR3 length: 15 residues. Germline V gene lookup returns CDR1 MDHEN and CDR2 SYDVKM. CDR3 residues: CASSLSARGVDTQYF. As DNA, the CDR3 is TGTGCCAGCAGTTTATCGGCCAGGGGGGTAGATACGCAGTATTTT.

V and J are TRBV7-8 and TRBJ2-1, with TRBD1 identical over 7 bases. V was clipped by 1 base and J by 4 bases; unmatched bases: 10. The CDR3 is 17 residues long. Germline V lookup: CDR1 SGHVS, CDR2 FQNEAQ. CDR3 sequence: CASSLGVGTVFYNEQFF. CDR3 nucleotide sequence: TGTGCCAGCAGCTTAGGAGTCGGGACAGTTTTTTACAATGAGCAGTTCTTC.

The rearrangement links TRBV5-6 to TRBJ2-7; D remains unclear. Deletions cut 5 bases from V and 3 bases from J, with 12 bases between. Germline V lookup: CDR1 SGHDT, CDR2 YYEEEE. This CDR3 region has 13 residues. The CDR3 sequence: CASRRMGHYEQYF. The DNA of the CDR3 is TGTGCCAGCAGGCGGATGGGTCACTACGAGCAGTACTTC. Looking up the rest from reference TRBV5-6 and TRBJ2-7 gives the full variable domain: DAGVTQSPTHLIKTRGQQVTLRCSPKSGHDTVSWYQQALGQGPQFIFQYYEEEERQRGNFPDRFSGHQFPNYSSELNVNALLLGDSALYLCASRRMGHYEQYFGPGTRLTVT.

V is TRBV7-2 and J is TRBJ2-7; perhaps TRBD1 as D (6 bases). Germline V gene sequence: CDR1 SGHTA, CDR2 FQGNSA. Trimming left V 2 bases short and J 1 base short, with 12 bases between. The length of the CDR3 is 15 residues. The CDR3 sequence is CASSLKQGGSYEQYF. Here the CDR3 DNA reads TGTGCCAGCAGCTTAAAACAGGGTGGATCCTACGAGCAGTACTTC. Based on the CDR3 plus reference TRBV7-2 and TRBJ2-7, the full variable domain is GAGVSQSPSNKVTEKGKDVELRCDPISGHTALYWYRQSLGQGLEFLIYFQGNSAPDKSGLPSDRFSAERTGGSVSTLTIQRTQQEDSAVYLCASSLKQGGSYEQYFGPGTRLTVT.

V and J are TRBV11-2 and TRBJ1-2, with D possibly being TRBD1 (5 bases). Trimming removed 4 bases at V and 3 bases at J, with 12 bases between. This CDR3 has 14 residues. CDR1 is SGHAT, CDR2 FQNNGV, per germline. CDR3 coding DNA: TGTGCCAGCAGCTCCCCCGGGGGTTACTATGGCTACACCTTC. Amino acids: CASSSPGGYYGYTF.

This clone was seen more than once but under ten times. The CDR3, as DNA: TGTGCCTCGTTCAGGGGGGCCGGGGAGCTGTTTTTT. It codes for CASFRGAGELFF. V and J are TRBV30 and TRBJ2-2; D is perhaps TRBD1 (7 bases). The CDR3 has 12 residues. The germline V and J ends were trimmed by 7 bases and 6 bases, with 12 bases remaining between them. From germline, CDR1 is GTSNPN and CDR2 SVGIG (reference sequence).

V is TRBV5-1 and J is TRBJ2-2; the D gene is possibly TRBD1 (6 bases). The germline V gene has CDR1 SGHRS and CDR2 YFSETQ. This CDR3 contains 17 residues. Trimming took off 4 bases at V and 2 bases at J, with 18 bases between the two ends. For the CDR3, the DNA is TGCGCCAGCAGCCCGGAGGTGGGCAGGGGAAACACCGGGGAGCTGTTTTTT. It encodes CASSPEVGRGNTGELFF.